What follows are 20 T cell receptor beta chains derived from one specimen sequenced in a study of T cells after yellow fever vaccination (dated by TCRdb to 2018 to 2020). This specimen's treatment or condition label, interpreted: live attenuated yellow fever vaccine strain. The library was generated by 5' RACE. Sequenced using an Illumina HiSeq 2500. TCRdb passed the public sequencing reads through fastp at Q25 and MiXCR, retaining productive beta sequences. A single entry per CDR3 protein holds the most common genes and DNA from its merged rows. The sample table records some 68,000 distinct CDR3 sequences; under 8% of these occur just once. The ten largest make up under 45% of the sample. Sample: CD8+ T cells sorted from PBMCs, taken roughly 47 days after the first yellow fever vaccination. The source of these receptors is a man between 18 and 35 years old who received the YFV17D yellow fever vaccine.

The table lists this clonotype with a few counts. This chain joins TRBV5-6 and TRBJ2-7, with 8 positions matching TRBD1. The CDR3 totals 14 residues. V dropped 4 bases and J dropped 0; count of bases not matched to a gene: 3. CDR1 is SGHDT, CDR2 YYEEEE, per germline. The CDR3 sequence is CASSRDRSSYEQYF. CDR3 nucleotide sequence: TGTGCCAGCAGCCGGGACAGGAGCTCCTACGAGCAGTACTTC.

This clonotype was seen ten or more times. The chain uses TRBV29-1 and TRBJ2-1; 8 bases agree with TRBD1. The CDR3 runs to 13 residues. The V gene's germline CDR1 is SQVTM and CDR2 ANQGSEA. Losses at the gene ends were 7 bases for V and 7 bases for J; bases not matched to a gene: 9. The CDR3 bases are TGCAGCGGGAGGACAGGGTTTAATAATGAGCAGTTCTTC. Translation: CSGRTGFNNEQFF.

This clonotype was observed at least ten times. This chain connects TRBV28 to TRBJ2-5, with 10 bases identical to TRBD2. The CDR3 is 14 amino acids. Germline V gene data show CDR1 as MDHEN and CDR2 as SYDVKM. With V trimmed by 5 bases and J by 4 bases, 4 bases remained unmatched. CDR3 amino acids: CASSPGLARETQYF. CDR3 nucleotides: TGTGCCAGCAGTCCGGGACTAGCGAGAGAGACCCAGTACTTC. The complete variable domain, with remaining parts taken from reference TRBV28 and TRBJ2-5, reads DVKVTQSSRYLVKRTGEKVFLECVQDMDHENMFWYRQDPGLGLRLIYFSYDVKMKEKGDIPEGYSVSREKKERFSLILESASTNQTSMYLCASSPGLARETQYFGPGTRLLVL.

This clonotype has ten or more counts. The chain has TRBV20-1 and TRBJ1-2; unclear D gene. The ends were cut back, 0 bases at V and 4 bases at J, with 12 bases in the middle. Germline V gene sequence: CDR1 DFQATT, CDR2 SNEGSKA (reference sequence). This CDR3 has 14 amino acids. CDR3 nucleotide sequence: TGCAGTGCTAGAGATCCGTTGAGTGGCTATGGCTACACCTTC. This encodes CSARDPLSGYGYTF.

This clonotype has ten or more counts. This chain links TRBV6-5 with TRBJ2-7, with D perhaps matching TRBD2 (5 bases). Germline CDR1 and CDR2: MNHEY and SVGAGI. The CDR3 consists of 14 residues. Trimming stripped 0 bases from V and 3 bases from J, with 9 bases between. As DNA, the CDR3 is TGTGCCAGCAGTTACTCGAGGGCTGACTACGAGCAGTACTTC. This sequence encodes CASSYSRADYEQYF.

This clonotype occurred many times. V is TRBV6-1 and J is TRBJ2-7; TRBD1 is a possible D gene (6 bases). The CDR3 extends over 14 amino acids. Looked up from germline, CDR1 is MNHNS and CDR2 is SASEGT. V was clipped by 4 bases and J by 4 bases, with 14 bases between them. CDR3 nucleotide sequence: TGTGCCAGCAGTGCGGCGGAAACAGGGTACGAGCAGTACTTC. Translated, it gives CASSAAETGYEQYF.

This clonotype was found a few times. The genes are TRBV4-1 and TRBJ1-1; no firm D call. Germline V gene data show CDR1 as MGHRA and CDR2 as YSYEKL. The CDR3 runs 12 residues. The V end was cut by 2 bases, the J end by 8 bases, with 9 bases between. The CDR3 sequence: CASSQSLREAFF. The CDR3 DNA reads TGCGCCAGCAGCCAATCTTTAAGGGAAGCTTTCTTT.

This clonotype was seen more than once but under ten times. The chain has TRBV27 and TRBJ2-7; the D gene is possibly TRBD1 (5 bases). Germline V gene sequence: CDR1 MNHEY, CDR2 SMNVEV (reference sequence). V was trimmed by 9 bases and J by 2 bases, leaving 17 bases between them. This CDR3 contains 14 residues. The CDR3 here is CASGMGQVPYEQYF. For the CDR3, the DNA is TGTGCCAGTGGGATGGGGCAGGTGCCCTACGAGCAGTACTTC.

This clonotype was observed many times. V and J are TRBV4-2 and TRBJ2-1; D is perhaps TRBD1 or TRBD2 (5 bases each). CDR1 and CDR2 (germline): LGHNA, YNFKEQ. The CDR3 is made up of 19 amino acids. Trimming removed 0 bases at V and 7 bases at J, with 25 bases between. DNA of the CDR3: TGTGCCAGCAGCCAAGATTTGACCGTCCTAGGGACCCCAGGAAATGAGCAGTTCTTC. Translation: CASSQDLTVLGTPGNEQFF.

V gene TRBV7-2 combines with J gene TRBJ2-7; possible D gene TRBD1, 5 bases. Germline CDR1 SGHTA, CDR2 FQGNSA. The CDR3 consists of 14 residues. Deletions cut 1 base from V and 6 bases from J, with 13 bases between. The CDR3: CASSLGGGHIEQYV. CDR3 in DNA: TGTGCCAGCAGCTTAGGGGGCGGACACATCGAGCAGTACGTC.

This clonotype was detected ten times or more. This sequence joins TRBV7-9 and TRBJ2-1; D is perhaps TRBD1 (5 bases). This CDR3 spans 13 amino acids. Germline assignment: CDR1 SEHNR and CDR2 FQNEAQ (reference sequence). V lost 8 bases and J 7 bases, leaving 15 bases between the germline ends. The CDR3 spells CASLDSWLNEQFF. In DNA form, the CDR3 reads TGTGCCAGCCTTGACAGCTGGTTGAATGAGCAGTTCTTC.

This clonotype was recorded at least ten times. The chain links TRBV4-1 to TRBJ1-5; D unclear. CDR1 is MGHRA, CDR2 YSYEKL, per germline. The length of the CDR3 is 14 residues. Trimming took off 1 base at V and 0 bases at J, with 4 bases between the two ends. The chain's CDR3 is CASSQAFSNQPQHF. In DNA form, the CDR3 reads TGCGCCAGCAGCCAAGCTTTTAGCAATCAGCCCCAGCATTTT.

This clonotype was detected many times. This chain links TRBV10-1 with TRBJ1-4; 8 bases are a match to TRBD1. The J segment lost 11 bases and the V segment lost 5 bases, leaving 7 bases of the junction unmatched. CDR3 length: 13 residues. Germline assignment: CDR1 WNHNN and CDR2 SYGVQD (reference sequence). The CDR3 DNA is TGCGCCAGCAGTACCAGGGGGCATTCGAAACTGTTTTTT. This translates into CASSTRGHSKLFF.

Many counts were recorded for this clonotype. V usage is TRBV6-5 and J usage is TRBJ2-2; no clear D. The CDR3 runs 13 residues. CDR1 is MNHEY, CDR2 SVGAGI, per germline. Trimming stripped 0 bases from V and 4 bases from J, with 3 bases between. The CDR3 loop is CASSYSSTGELFF. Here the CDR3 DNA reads TGTGCCAGCAGTTACTCTAGCACCGGGGAGCTGTTTTTT.

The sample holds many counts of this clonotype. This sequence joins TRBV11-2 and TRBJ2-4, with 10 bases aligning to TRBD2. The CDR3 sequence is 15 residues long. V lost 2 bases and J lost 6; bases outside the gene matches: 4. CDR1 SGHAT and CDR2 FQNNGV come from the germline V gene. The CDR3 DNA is TGTGCCAGCAGCTTACTGCTAGCGGGGGTAAACATTCAGTACTTC. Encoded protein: CASSLLLAGVNIQYF. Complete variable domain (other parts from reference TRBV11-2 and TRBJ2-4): EAGVAQSPRYKIIEKRQSVAFWCNPISGHATLYWYQQILGQGPKLLIQFQNNGVVDDSQLPKDRFSAERLKGVDSTLKIQPAKLEDSAVYLCASSLLLAGVNIQYFGAGTRLSVL.

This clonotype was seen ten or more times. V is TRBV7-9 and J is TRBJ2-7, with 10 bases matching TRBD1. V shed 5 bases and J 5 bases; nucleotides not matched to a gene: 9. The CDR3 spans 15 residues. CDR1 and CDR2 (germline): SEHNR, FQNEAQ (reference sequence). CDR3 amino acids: CASSLGQGDSNEQYV. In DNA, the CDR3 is TGTGCCAGCAGCCTTGGACAGGGGGATAGTAACGAGCAGTACGTC.

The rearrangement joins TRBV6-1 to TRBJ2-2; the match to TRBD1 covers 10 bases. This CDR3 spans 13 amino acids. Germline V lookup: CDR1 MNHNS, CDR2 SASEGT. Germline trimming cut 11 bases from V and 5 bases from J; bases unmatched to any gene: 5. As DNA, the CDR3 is TGTGCCTCGGGACAGGGGATTACCGGGGAGCTGTTTTTT. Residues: CASGQGITGELFF.

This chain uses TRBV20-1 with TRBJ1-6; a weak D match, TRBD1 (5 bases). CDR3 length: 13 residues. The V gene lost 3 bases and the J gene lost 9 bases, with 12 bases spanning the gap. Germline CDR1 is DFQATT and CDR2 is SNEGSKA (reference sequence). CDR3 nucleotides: TGCAGTGCTAGCCAGGGAGAGAGTTCACCCCTCCACTTT. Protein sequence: CSASQGESSPLHF.

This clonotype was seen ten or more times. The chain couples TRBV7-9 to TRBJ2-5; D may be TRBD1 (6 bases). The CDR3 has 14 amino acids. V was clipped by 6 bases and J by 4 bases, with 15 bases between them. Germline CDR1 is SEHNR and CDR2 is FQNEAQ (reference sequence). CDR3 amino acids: CASSPTRGIETQYF. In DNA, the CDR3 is TGTGCCAGCAGTCCGACCAGGGGAATAGAGACCCAGTACTTC.

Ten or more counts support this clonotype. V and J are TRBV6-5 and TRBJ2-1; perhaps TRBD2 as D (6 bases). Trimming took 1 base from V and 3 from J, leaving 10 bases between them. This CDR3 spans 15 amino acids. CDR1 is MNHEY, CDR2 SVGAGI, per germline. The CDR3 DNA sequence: TGTGCCAGCAGTTACTGGGGGGACGGCTACAATGAGCAGTTCTTC. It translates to CASSYWGDGYNEQFF.